These 4 T cell receptor beta chains came from one sample sequenced in a study of cytomegalovirus exposure and HLA in healthy donors. Vbeta (60) and Jbeta (13) primers were used in the PCR. Assay: immunoSEQ multiplex PCR; the TCRdb copy retains only in-frame clones and omits some. The sample holds 200,000 to 250,000 clones, around 79% seen once. The sample consisted of PBMCs. These TCRs come from a girl aged 2-9 years in good health and CMV-seronegative.

Only one count was recorded for this clone. Compared with germline, one end of the junction differs, possibly owing to a read error. V and J are TRBV2 and TRBJ2-3; the D gene is possibly TRBD2 (6 bases). CDR1 is SNHLY, CDR2 FYNNEI, per germline. The CDR3 contains 14 residues. CDR3 sequence reads: CASREDRDFRSQYF. The CDR3 nucleotides are TGTGCCAGCAGGGAAGACCGGGACTTTCGGTCGCAGTATTTT.

The genes are TRBV5-6 and TRBJ2-7; D unresolved. V lost 2 bases and J lost 4, with 7 bases in between. CDR1 is SGHDT, CDR2 YYEEEE, per germline. This CDR3 has 12 residues. CDR3 coding DNA: TGTGCCAGCAGCTTCGGGTTTTACGAGCAGTACTTC. It encodes CASSFGFYEQYF.

The V gene is TRBV15, the J gene TRBJ2-1; TRBD2 might be the D (5 bases). V gave up 0 bases and J gave up 5 bases, with 11 bases separating them. The CDR3 contains 15 residues. CDR1 LNHNV and CDR2 YYDKDF come from the germline V gene (reference sequence). The CDR3 reads CATSRDLAGHNEQFF. CDR3 DNA: TGTGCCACCAGCAGAGACCTAGCAGGTCACAATGAGCAGTTCTTC.

The chain joins TRBV5-4 to TRBJ2-1, with TRBD2 matching over 10 bases. This CDR3 is built from 16 residues. Trimming cost V 0 bases and J 12 bases; bases outside gene matches: 12. Germline V gene lookup returns CDR1 SGHNT and CDR2 YYREEE (reference sequence). CDR3 sequence: CASSLGGASGRISQFF. The CDR3 DNA reads TGTGCCAGCAGCTTGGGTGGGGCTAGCGGGAGAATTTCGCAGTTCTTC.